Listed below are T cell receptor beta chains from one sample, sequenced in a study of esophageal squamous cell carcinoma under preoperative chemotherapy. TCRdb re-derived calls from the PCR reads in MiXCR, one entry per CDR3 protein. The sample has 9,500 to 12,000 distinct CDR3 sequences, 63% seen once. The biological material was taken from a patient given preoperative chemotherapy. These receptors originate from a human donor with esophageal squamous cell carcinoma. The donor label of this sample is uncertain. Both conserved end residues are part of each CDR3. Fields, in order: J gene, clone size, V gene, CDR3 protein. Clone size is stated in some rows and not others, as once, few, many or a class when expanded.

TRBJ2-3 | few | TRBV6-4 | CASSGGAESTDTQYF
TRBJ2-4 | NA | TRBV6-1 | CASSESGRSATNTQYF
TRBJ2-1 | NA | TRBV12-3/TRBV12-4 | CASSSGDRHYNEQFF
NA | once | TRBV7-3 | CASSLMGVAGWNEQYF
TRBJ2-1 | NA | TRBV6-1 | CASSEFGAVPHEQFF
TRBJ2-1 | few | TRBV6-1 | CASTEGFGDTSYEQFF
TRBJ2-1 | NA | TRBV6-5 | CASSSTSGATYEQFF
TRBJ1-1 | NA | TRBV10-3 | CATRGSNTEAFF
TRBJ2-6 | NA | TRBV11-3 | CASSQGDSGANVLTF
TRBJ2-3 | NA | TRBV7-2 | CASSGQGGRDTETQYF
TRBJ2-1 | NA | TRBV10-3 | CAKGGASSGEQFF
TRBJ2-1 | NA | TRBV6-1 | CASSEERSGEQFF
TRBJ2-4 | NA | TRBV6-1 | CASSSRGLLSGLSAKNIQYF
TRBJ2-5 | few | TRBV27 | CASSPWTSGASNEQYF
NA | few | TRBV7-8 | CASSPLNRPKLDEQYF
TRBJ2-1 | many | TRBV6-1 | CASSGVAGVSYNEQFF
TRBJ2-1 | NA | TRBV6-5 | CASSYTPGTNNEQFF
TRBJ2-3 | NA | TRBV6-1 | CACRGGGAGAQDTQYF
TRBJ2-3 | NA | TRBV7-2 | CASSYRLGDTQYF
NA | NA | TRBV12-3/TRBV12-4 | CASSWGDRESETQYF
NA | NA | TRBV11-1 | CASGRDGSYEQYF
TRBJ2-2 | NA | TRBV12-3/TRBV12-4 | CASSRNTGELFF
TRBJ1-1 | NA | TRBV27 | CASKPQGATEAFF
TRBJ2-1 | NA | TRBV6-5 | CASSYSQGGRETQFF
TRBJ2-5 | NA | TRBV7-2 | CASSLESVVVWETQYF
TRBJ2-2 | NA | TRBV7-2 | CASSLEAGGELFF
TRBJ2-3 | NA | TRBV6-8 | CVSGGLGGSYTDTQYF
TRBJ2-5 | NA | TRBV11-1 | CASSPTSWGETQYF
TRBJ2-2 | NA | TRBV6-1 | CASSEERSEELFF
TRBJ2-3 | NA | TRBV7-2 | CASAKAGAAETQYF
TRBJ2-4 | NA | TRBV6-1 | CPSSESGVSDKNTQYF
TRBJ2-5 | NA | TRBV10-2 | CGGGIGGRDQETQYF
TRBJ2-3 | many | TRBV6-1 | CASGGFGGSDTETQYF
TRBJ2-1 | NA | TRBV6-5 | CASSYEREANEQFF
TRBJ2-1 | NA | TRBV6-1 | CASSEGETRVLNEQFF
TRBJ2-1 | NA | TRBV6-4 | CASSDSSLGDTNAQFF
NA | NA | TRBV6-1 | CASGRDWVAYEQYF
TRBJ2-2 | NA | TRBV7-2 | CASSLVSGKLYF
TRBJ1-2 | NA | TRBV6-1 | CASRSGSKGYTF
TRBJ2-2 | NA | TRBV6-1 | CASSVGLAGINTGELFF
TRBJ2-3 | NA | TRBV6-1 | CASSELWGSDTDTQYF
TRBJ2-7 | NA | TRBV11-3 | CASSAGIGREQYF